This T cell receptor beta chain was identified during a study of siplizumab effects on memory and regulatory T cells. The CDR3 runs to 13 residues. Germline assignment: CDR1 MNHNY and CDR2 SVGAGI (reference sequence). With 2 bases removed from V and 0 bases from J, the gap between germline ends came to 4 bases. Points on this clone: The antigen is not known.

Coculturing of the mixed lymphocyte reaction cells was performed at 37°C for 6 days. Prior to a 1:1 mixing, responder PBMCs were labelled with CFSE and stimulator PBMCs with Violet Dye. Some clones are missing from TCRdb's copy, which holds only in-frame ones; the method was immunoSEQ multiplex PCR. The repertoire holds approximately 12,000 clones, with 47% as singletons. Sample: CFSE-low (dividing) CD8+ T cells sorted from an allogeneic mixed lymphocyte reaction. This chain connects TRBV6-6 to TRBJ1-2; D ambiguous. The receptor was derived from a human donor in good health; the cells came from an allogeneic mixed lymphocyte reaction. Some clones in this sample may be carry-over from other donors' samples. The CDR3, as DNA: TGTGCCAGCAGTTACGGGGCTAACTATGGCTACACCTTC. Translated, it gives CASSYGANYGYTF.